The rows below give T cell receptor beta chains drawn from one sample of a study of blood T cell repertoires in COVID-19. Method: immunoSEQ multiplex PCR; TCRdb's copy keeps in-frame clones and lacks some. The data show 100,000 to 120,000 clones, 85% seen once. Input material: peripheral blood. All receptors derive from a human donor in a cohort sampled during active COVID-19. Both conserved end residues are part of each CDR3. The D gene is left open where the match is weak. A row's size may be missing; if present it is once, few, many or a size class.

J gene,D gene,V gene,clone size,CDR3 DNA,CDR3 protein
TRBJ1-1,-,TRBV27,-,TGTGCCAGCAGGGGGGGGGCCGTCACTGAAGCTTTCTTT,CASRGGAVTEAFF
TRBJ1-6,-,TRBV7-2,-,TGTGCCAGCAGCTCTCGGGCCTATAATTCACCCCTCCACTTT,CASSSRAYNSPLHF
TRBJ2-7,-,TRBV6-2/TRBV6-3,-,TGTGCCAGCAGTTACTCCGGACAGCTTCACTACGAGCAGTACTTC,CASSYSGQLHYEQYF
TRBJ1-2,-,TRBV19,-,TGTGCCAGTAATACGGGGAACTATGGCTACACCTTC,CASNTGNYGYTF
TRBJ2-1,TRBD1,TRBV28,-,TGTGCCAGCAGATCCGGGACAGGCTACAATGAGCAGTTCTTC,CASRSGTGYNEQFF
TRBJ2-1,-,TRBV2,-,TGTGCCAGCACCGAGCGGGCCGGTTACAATGAGCAGTTCTTC,CASTERAGYNEQFF
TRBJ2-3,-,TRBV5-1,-,TGCGCCAGCAGAAGGGGGACGGGGACAAGCACAGATACGCAGTATTTT,CASRRGTGTSTDTQYF
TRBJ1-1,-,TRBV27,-,TGTGCCAGCAGTTTAAGTCCCTACAGGACCTCGGGCACTGAAGCTTTCTTT,CASSLSPYRTSGTEAFF
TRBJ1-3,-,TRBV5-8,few,TGTGCCAGCAGCTTGGTTTCGGGTAGCTCTGGAAACACCATATATTTT,CASSLVSGSSGNTIYF
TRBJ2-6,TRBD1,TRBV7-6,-,TGTGCCAGCAGTCAGGGGGCCGGGGCCAACGTCCTGACTTTC,CASSQGAGANVLTF
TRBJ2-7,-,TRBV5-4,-,TGTGCCAGCAGCTTGCGCCCAGGGGCCTACGAGCAGTACTTC,CASSLRPGAYEQYF
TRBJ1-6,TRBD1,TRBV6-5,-,TGTGCCAGCAGCAGGGACAGGGAAAGGTCACCCCTCCACTTT,CASSRDRERSPLHF
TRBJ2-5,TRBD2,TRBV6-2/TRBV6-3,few,TGTGCCAGCAGTTACGGGTCTAGCGGGTACCAAGAGACCCAGTACTTC,CASSYGSSGYQETQYF
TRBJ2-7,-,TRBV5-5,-,TGTGCCAGCAGCCCCCGGACAGACGGATACGAGCAGTACTTC,CASSPRTDGYEQYF
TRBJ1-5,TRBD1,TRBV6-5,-,TGTGCCAGCAGTTTGGACAGGGATCAGCCCCAGCATTTT,CASSLDRDQPQHF
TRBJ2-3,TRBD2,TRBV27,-,TGTGCCAGCAGTTCGCGGGGGGGCACAGATACGCAGTATTTT,CASSSRGGTDTQYF
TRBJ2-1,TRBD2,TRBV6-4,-,TGTGCCAGCAGTGACTCGAGATTTCCTAGCGGGAACTCCTACAATGAGCAGTTCTTC,CASSDSRFPSGNSYNEQFF
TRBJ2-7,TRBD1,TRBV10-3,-,TGTGCCATCAGGGGGGGGACAGGGCGGTACGAGCAGTACTTC,CAIRGGTGRYEQYF
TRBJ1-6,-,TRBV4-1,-,TGCGCCAGCAGCCCGACCTTGACACTACCGGGGGGTTATAATTCACCCCTCCACTTT,CASSPTLTLPGGYNSPLHF
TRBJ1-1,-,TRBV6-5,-,TGTGCCAGCAGTTACATTACTCTGGGGGCGAACACTGAAGCTTTCTTT,CASSYITLGANTEAFF
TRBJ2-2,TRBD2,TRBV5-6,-,TGTGCCAGCAGCAAAGCGGGGCCCGGGGAGCTGTTTTTT,CASSKAGPGELFF
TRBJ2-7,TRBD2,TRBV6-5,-,TGTGCCAGCCGGGGGGGGATAGGGGAGCAGTACTTC,CASRGGIGEQYF
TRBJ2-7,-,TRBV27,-,TGTGCCAGCAGTTCCCCCAGGGCGCGGTACGAGCAGTACTTC,CASSSPRARYEQYF
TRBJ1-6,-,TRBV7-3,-,TGTGCCAGCAGGAGAGACAGAAATTCACCCCTCCACTTT,CASRRDRNSPLHF
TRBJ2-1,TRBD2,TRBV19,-,TGTGCCAGTAGTACCCTTCTAGCGGGGGGGTTTTACAATGAGCAGTTCTTC,CASSTLLAGGFYNEQFF
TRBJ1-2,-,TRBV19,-,TGTGCCAGTAGTGAACGGGTGGCTGGCTACACCTTC,CASSERVAGYTF
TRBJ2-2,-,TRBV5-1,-,TGCGCCAGCAGCTTACAGGGCACCGGGGAGCTGTTTTTT,CASSLQGTGELFF
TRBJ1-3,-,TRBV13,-,TGTGCCAGCAGCTTAACAGGGTCCTCTGGAAACACCATATATTTT,CASSLTGSSGNTIYF
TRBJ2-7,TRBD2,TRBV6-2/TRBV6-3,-,TGTGCCAGCAGTACACTAGCGGGGTGGTTTGGCGAGCAGTACTTC,CASSTLAGWFGEQYF
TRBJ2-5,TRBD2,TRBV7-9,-,TGTGCCAGCAGCCCGCTAGCGGGGGGGCCGGAGACCCAGTACTTC,CASSPLAGGPETQYF
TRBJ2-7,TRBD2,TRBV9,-,TGTGCCAGCAGCGTAGACTTGCGGGGGGAACTCGAGCAGTACTTC,CASSVDLRGELEQYF
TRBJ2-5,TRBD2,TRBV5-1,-,TGCGCCAGCATCCCTCTGGGAGGGATGGAAGAGACCCAGTACTTC,CASIPLGGMEETQYF
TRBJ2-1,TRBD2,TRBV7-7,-,TGTGCCAGCAGCTTATACGGCGGGGGGGCCCTCAATGAGCAGTTCTTC,CASSLYGGGALNEQFF
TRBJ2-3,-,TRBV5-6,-,TGTGCCAGCAGCTTGTTTGGGGGGGGCCCCACAGATACGCAGTATTTT,CASSLFGGGPTDTQYF
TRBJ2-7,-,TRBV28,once,TGTGCCAGCAACCTAGGGGGGGCGCGGTCCTACGAGCAGTACTTC,CASNLGGARSYEQYF
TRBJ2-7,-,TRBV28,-,TGTGCCAGCAGTTTAAGGCCCGACGGGACCTACGAGCAGTACTTC,CASSLRPDGTYEQYF
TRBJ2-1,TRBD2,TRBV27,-,TGTGCCAGCAGTTTTTCTAGCGGGGGGGCCAGGTCCTACAATGAGCAGTTCTTC,CASSFSSGGARSYNEQFF
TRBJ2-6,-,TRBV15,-,TGTGCCACCAGCAGACCTCAGGAACCTGGGGCCAACGTCCTGACTTTC,CATSRPQEPGANVLTF
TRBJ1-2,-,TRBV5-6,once,TGTGCCAGCAGCTTCTGGACAGAGAACTATGGCTACACCTTC,CASSFWTENYGYTF
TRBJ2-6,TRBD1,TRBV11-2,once,TGTGCCAGCAGCTCGTGGGGTTTAGGGGGCGCTGGGGCCAACGTCCTGACTTTC,CASSSWGLGGAGANVLTF
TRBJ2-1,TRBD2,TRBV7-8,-,TGTGCCAGCAGCCGAAACTTACCCCTAGCGGGGGGCTACAATGAGCAGTTCTTC,CASSRNLPLAGGYNEQFF
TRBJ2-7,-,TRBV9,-,TGTGCCAGCAGCGTGGACACTTTCTCCTACGAGCAGTACTTC,CASSVDTFSYEQYF
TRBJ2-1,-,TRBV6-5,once,TGTGCCAGCAGCCGTACTAGTCCCCCCAATGAGCAGTTCTTC,CASSRTSPPNEQFF
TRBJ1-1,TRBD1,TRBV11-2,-,TGTGCCAGCAGACCCGGACAGGGCACTGAAGCTTTCTTT,CASRPGQGTEAFF
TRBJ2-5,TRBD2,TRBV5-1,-,TGCGCCAGCAGCTTGGCGGGAGGGCGGGAGACCCAGTACTTC,CASSLAGGRETQYF
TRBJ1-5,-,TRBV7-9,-,TGTGCCAGCAGCCCTCGGGGGGATCAGCCCCAGCATTTT,CASSPRGDQPQHF
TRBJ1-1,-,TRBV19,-,TGTGCCAGTAGTTCGATCAGGGAAATCTCACCTGAAGCTTTCTTT,CASSSIREISPEAFF
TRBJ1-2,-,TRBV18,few,TGTGCCAGCTCACCACCTAGTACGCAAATCTATGGCTACACCTTC,CASSPPSTQIYGYTF
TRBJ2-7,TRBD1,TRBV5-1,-,TGCGCCAGCAGCTTGGGGGACAGGCCCCAGGGAGAGCAGTACTTC,CASSLGDRPQGEQYF
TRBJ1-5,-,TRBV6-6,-,TGTGCCAGCAGTCACCCCCCGGGACACTATGACTATAGCAATCAGCCCCAGCATTTT,CASSHPPGHYDYSNQPQHF
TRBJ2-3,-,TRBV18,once,TGTGCCAGCTCCCCAAAAGTAGGGGCTAGCACAGATACGCAGTATTTT,CASSPKVGASTDTQYF
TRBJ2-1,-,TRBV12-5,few,TGTGCTAGTGGTTTGGGGACTACCGCCTACAATGAGCAGTTCTTC,CASGLGTTAYNEQFF
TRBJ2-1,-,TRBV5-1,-,TGCGCCAGCCCCTTGGGCCAGAACTACAATGAGCAGTTCTTC,CASPLGQNYNEQFF
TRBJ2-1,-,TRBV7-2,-,TGTGCCAGCAGCTTACAGGGGTTGGGGGAGCAGTTCTTC,CASSLQGLGEQFF
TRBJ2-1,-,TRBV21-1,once,TGTGCCAGCAGCTCACTAGCGGGGGGCGGGGGTGAGCAGTTCTTC,CASSSLAGGGGEQFF
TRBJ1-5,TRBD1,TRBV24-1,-,TGTGCCACCAGCAAGGACAGGGGATGGCCCCAGCATTTT,CATSKDRGWPQHF
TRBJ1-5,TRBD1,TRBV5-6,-,TGTGCCAGCAGCTTAACCGGGACAGGGAATCAGCCCCAGCATTTT,CASSLTGTGNQPQHF
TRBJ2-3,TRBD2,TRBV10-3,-,TGTGCCATCAGTGAACTAGCGGGGACATTGACAGATACGCAGTATTTT,CAISELAGTLTDTQYF
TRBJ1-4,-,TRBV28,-,TGTGCCAGCAGTATCTCCGGGTGGAATGAAAAACTGTTTTTT,CASSISGWNEKLFF
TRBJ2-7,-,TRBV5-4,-,TGTGCCAGCAGCTCCGAGGGCCTCTCCTACGAGCAGTACTTC,CASSSEGLSYEQYF